This T cell receptor beta chain was sequenced during a study of OX40 agonist ivuxolimab in advanced cancers. Study-level information: At 82.7% male, the cohort had a mean age of approximately 64 years, ranging from roughly 20 to 79.

Study outcomes and limitations: Clonal expansion from baseline to week 6 occurred in both CD4+ and CD8+ T cells.

Clones were read by immunoSEQ multiplex PCR, and TCRdb kept only the in-frame ones, dropping some. The sample lists around 27,000 clones, approximately 81% occurring once. Note on this clone: Its specificity is unknown.

The CDR3 covers 13 residues. Germline V gene lookup returns CDR1 SEHNR and CDR2 FQNEAQ (reference sequence). The V end lost 4 bases, the J end lost 4 bases, and 10 bases lay between the germline ends. The specimen comprised CD4+ or CD8+ T cells sorted from blood, sampled in a trial of the OX40 agonist ivuxolimab. The V call is TRBV7-9, the J call TRBJ1-2; D might be TRBD1 (6 bases). This receptor was obtained from an adult with an advanced solid tumor such as melanoma, head and neck, liver or kidney cancer. Here the CDR3 reads CASSSGVVYGYTF. DNA for the CDR3: TGTGCCAGCAGCTCAGGGGTGGTCTATGGCTACACCTTC.